The 14 T cell receptor beta chains presented below share a single source sample, sequenced in a study of cytomegalovirus exposure and HLA in healthy donors. Use of 60 Vbeta and 13 Jbeta primers characterized the PCR. Sequenced by immunoSEQ multiplex PCR; TCRdb stores in-frame clones only, minus some. Of over 95,000 clones listed, 60% to 80% are singletons. Sequenced: PBMCs. These receptors were collected from a female donor in good health and CMV-seronegative.

CDR3 in DNA: TGTGCCAGCAGTTGCTTCGCCGGGAGGGCCGAAGATACGCAGTATTTT. It encodes CASSCFAGRAEDTQYF. V is TRBV6-9 and J is TRBJ2-3; 8 bases agree with TRBD2. The CDR3 is made up of 16 amino acids. With 4 bases clipped from V and 5 bases from J, the junction kept 11 bases outside the gene matches. Germline values: CDR1 MNHGY, CDR2 SVAAGI.

The chain is built from TRBV11-3 and TRBJ2-5, with unresolved D. Per the germline V gene, CDR1 is SGHNT and CDR2 is YENEEA. The CDR3 runs to 13 residues. Trimming took off 5 bases at V and 5 bases at J, with 12 bases between the two ends. The CDR3 loop is CASSAPGVETQYF. CDR3 sequence (DNA): TGTGCCAGCAGCGCCCCGGGTGTGGAGACCCAGTACTTC.

The V gene is TRBV11-1, the J gene TRBJ2-1, with 7 bases lining up with TRBD2. This CDR3 contains 16 residues. Unmatched junction bases numbered 7, after V lost 5 bases and J lost 0 bases. Germline V CDR1 and CDR2: SGHAT, FQDESV (reference sequence). The CDR3 DNA follows: TGTGCCAGCAGCCGGAGAAGCGGGAACTCCTACAATGAGCAGTTCTTC. It is translated as CASSRRSGNSYNEQFF.

V usage is TRBV18 and J usage is TRBJ1-1; TRBD1 might be the D (6 bases). The CDR3 covers 14 residues. Looked up from germline, CDR1 is KGHSH and CDR2 is LQKENI. The V end was cut by 2 bases, the J end by 0 bases, with 7 bases between. CDR3 sequence: CASSPTGLNTEAFF. CDR3 DNA sequence: TGTGCCAGCTCACCAACAGGGCTGAACACTGAAGCTTTCTTT.

The rearrangement uses TRBV25-1 and TRBJ2-6, with D possibly being TRBD2 (5 bases). Between the trimmed V and J ends, which lost 3 bases and 0 bases, there was a span of 9 bases. Germline-derived CDR1 and CDR2 are MGHDK and SYGVNS. This CDR3 has 16 amino acids. DNA for the CDR3: TGTGCCAGCAGTGACTCGGGAATCTCTGGGGCCAACGTCCTGACTTTC. It encodes CASSDSGISGANVLTF.

The chain recombines TRBV10-3 with TRBJ1-5; D ambiguous. Germline V gene lookup returns CDR1 ENHRY and CDR2 SYGVKD. The CDR3 has 14 residues. V lost 10 bases, J lost 7 bases, and 20 bases lay in between. The CDR3 protein is CATTERERGQPQHF. CDR3 bases: TGTGCCACAACTGAAAGGGAACGCGGGCAGCCCCAGCATTTT.

This clone showed up just a few times. The J gene is TRBJ1-5, the V gene TRBV6-1; TRBD1 matches at 7 bases. Trimming took 8 bases from V and 7 from J; bases not matched to a gene: 8. In germline, CDR1 is MNHNS, CDR2 SASEGT. The length of the CDR3 is 13 residues. CDR3 residues: CASEEGAGQPQHF. DNA for the CDR3: TGTGCCAGCGAGGAGGGGGCAGGGCAGCCCCAGCATTTT.

This chain joins TRBV18 and TRBJ2-6; a possible D gene is TRBD1 (7 bases). V gave up 3 bases and J gave up 2 bases, with 23 bases separating them. The CDR3 length is 20 residues. Germline V gene sequence: CDR1 KGHSH, CDR2 LQKENI. The CDR3 is CASSPIDQGGHLTGANVLTF. The CDR3 bases are TGTGCCAGCTCACCGATTGACCAGGGGGGCCACTTGACTGGGGCCAACGTCCTGACTTTC.

This clone has more than one count but fewer than ten. This chain connects TRBV2 to TRBJ1-6, with 9 bases lining up with TRBD1. This CDR3 is 16 amino acids long. V lost 5 bases to trimming and J lost 8 bases; unmatched junction nucleotides: 10. Germline values: CDR1 SNHLY, CDR2 FYNNEI. The CDR3 coding sequence is TGTGCCAGCAGTTATGACAGGGGGTCCATACATTCACCCCTCCACTTT. It is translated as CASSYDRGSIHSPLHF. Filled out from reference TRBV2 and TRBJ1-6, the complete variable domain reads EPEVTQTPSHQVTQMGQEVILRCVPISNHLYFYWYRQILGQKVEFLVSFYNNEISEKSEIFDDQFSVERPDGSNFTLKIRSTKLEDSAMYFCASSYDRGSIHSPLHFGNGTRLTVT.

With regard to this clone: Additional DNA sequences in this sample encode the identical CDR3. The chain uses TRBV7-2 and TRBJ2-1, with unresolved D. The ends were cut back, 1 base at V and 7 bases at J, with 8 bases in the middle. Germline lookup yields CDR1 SGHTA and CDR2 FQGNSA. The CDR3 sequence is 13 residues long. The DNA for the CDR3 is TGTGCCAGCAGCTTAGAGGCAGGAAATGAGCAGTTCTTC. It yields the protein CASSLEAGNEQFF.

This sequence joins TRBV11-3 and TRBJ2-1, with TRBD2 identical over 11 bases. Germline V gene sequence: CDR1 SGHNT, CDR2 YENEEA. With 5 bases clipped from V and 9 bases from J, the junction kept 9 bases outside the gene matches. CDR3 length: 15 amino acids. Here the CDR3 DNA reads TGTGCCAGCAGCATGACTAGCGGGGCGATGGGTGAGCAGTTCTTC. Encoded protein: CASSMTSGAMGEQFF.

This clone was seen a handful of times. The chain recombines TRBV19 with TRBJ1-6; 7 bases agree with TRBD1. The V gene end was trimmed by 7 bases and the J gene end by 2 bases; junction bases not matched to a gene: 5. Germline V lookup: CDR1 LNHDA, CDR2 SQIVND (reference sequence). This CDR3 spans 15 amino acids. The CDR3 DNA sequence: TGTGCCAGTACCTCCGGGACAGCCTATAATTCACCCCTCCACTTT. Protein: CASTSGTAYNSPLHF.

This clone showed up just a few times. The chain combines TRBV6-5 with TRBJ1-1, with 8 nucleotides matching TRBD1. J lost 3 bases, V lost 11 bases, and 5 bases had no gene match. The V gene's germline CDR1 is MNHEY and CDR2 SVGAGI. The CDR3 contains 12 residues. The CDR3 loop is CAVNRGDTEAFF. CDR3 nucleotide sequence: TGTGCCGTAAACAGGGGGGACACTGAAGCTTTCTTT.

This chain joins TRBV18 and TRBJ2-3, with D possibly being TRBD2 (5 bases). Germline V gene lookup returns CDR1 KGHSH and CDR2 LQKENI. V lost 2 bases and J lost 4, with 10 bases in between. The CDR3 contains 14 residues. The CDR3 loop is CASSPASFPDTQYF. CDR3 nucleotide sequence: TGTGCCAGCTCACCAGCTAGCTTCCCAGATACGCAGTATTTT.